Below are 25 T cell receptor beta chains sequenced from a single sample in a study of post-analysis software for immune sequencing data. These receptors' targets are unknown. Study conclusions and caveats: Included in a set of 5 or 6 TRBV segments more frequent in patients than controls were TRBV5-6, TRBV5-1 and TRBV20-1.

Unique molecular identifiers featured in each of the TCR beta cDNA libraries. One entry per CDR3 protein, called by TCRdb with MiXCR from the PCR reads. The table shows roughly 800,000 distinct CDR3 sequences, with about 45% occurring only once. The material sequenced was blood. The receptors were sampled from a girl aged 5 to 17 with multiple sclerosis.

In its sample, this clonotype was seen a few times. This rearrangement joins TRBV7-3 to TRBJ1-1; D not resolved. V dropped 10 bases and J dropped 3 bases, with 9 bases sitting between them. Germline V lookup: CDR1 SGHTA, CDR2 FQGTGA. The CDR3 contains 11 residues. The CDR3: CAMGWYTEAFF. The CDR3 DNA sequence: TGTGCCATGGGGTGGTACACTGAAGCTTTCTTT.

The gene calls are TRBV6-2 or TRBV6-3 and TRBJ1-5, with a possible D match to TRBD1 (5 bases). The length of the CDR3 is 14 residues. Germline V gene lookup returns CDR1 MNHEY and CDR2 SVGEGT. V was trimmed by 6 bases and J by 7 bases, leaving 16 bases between them. CDR3 region: CASRRGPGDQPQHF. As DNA, the CDR3 is TGTGCCAGCAGAAGGGGACCCGGGGACCAGCCCCAGCATTTT.

There are a few counts of this clonotype. One junction end disagrees with the germline gene, perhaps due to a read error. The chain carries TRBV12-3 or TRBV12-4 and TRBJ2-1, with 9 nucleotides matching TRBD2. The CDR3 is 17 amino acids. The DNA of the CDR3 is TGCCTTGGGCTAGCGGGATTCCACTCCTCGTCCTACAATGAGCAGTTCTTC. This encodes CLGLAGFHSSSYNEQFF.

The J gene is TRBJ2-1, the V gene TRBV15, with 7 bases identical to TRBD2. Per germline, CDR1 LNHNV and CDR2 YYDKDF (reference sequence). The CDR3 sequence is 15 residues long. The junction had 1 base not matched to a gene; V was cut back by 0 bases and J by 2 bases. The CDR3 sequence is CATSREAGTYNEQFF. The DNA of the CDR3 is TGTGCCACCAGCAGAGAAGCGGGAACCTACAATGAGCAGTTCTTC.

V gene TRBV24-1 combines with J gene TRBJ2-3, with a possible D match to TRBD2 (5 bases). CDR3 length: 16 amino acids. Per the germline V gene, CDR1 is KGHDR and CDR2 is SFDVKD. The V gene lost 6 bases and the J gene lost 1 base, with 16 bases spanning the gap. Written as DNA, the CDR3 is TGTGCCACCAGTAGCGGAGACGCGAGGGGCACAGATACGCAGTATTTT. Protein product: CATSSGDARGTDTQYF.

This clonotype turned up a few times. The chain is built from TRBV10-3 and TRBJ2-5, with 11 nucleotides matching TRBD2. This CDR3 comprises 13 residues. V shed 10 bases and J 11 bases; nucleotides not matched to a gene: 12. Per germline, CDR1 ENHRY and CDR2 SYGVKD. In nucleotides, the CDR3 is TGTGCCACGTTAGCGGGAGGGCATTGGGAGCAGTACTTC. As protein: CATLAGGHWEQYF.

The chain combines TRBV11-2 with TRBJ2-5, with TRBD2 matching 12 bases. The J call may be wrong; the DNA end is better matched by TRBJ2-7. Per germline, CDR1 SGHAT and CDR2 FQNNGV. The CDR3 is made up of 13 amino acids. In DNA, the CDR3 is TGTGCCAGCACCCAGGGACTAGCGGGCGAGCAGTACTTC. Its translation is CASTQGLAGEQYF.

This chain links TRBV5-5 with TRBJ2-4; tentatively, D is TRBD2 (6 bases). The CDR3 loop spans 16 amino acids. Per the germline V gene, CDR1 is SGHKS and CDR2 is YYEKEE (reference sequence). The V and J ends lost 4 bases and 4 bases respectively, with 18 bases between them. The CDR3 coding sequence is TGTGCCAGCAGCCCGCTAGGTAGCGGAGGAAAAAACATTCAGTACTTC. Translating it yields CASSPLGSGGKNIQYF. The entire variable domain, with the rest obtained from reference TRBV5-5 and TRBJ2-4, is as follows: DAGVTQSPTHLIKTRGQQVTLRCSPISGHKSVSWYQQVLGQGPQFIFQYYEKEERGRGNFPDRFSARQFPNYSSELNVNALLLGDSALYLCASSPLGSGGKNIQYFGAGTRLSVL.

As to this clonotype: At one end, the junction sequence differs from germline, possibly due to a read error. V usage is TRBV10-2 and J usage is TRBJ2-4; 7 bases map to TRBD2. The DNA end is a closer match to TRBJ2-7, so the J assignment may be wrong. The V gene's germline CDR1 is WSHSY and CDR2 SAAADI. The CDR3 totals 12 residues. The CDR3 region has the DNA TGCGCCTGCAGTGAGTCTAGCGGCGAGCAGTACTTC. Encoded protein: CACSESSGEQYF.

This clonotype was counted between two and nine times. The chain joins TRBV28 to TRBJ2-7, with 8 positions matching TRBD1. Germline V lookup: CDR1 MDHEN, CDR2 SYDVKM. The CDR3 is made up of 15 amino acids. V lost 5 bases, J lost 0 bases, and 6 bases stayed unmatched. The CDR3 DNA reads TGTGCCAGCAGTGAAAGGGACAGGTACTCCTACGAGCAGTACTTC. It specifies CASSERDRYSYEQYF.

This clonotype was seen only a few times. V is TRBV7-3 and J is TRBJ2-1, with D maybe TRBD2 (5 bases). This CDR3 has 19 residues. V was cut by 4 bases and J by 1 base, with 23 bases left in between. CDR1 and CDR2 from the germline V gene are SGHTA and FQGTGA. In DNA form, the CDR3 reads TGTGCCAGCAGCTCCCGCCCCGGGCTAGCTGGGGTTTCCTACAATGAGCAGTTCTTC. This encodes CASSSRPGLAGVSYNEQFF.

V is TRBV29-1 and J is TRBJ2-3, with 11 positions matching TRBD2. Germline-derived CDR1 and CDR2 are SQVTM and ANQGSEA. The V gene end was trimmed by 4 bases and the J gene end by 5 bases; junction bases not matched to a gene: 5. This CDR3 has 14 amino acids. DNA for the CDR3: TGCAGCGTTGGTCTAGCGGGAGGTTTAGATACGCAGTATTTT. Amino acids: CSVGLAGGLDTQYF.

This clonotype was picked up a small number of times. V usage is TRBV29-1 and J usage is TRBJ2-5; D not certain. Deletions cut 7 bases from V and 7 bases from J, with 16 bases between. This CDR3 spans 12 amino acids. Germline assignment: CDR1 SQVTM and CDR2 ANQGSEA. In nucleotides, the CDR3 is TGCAGCGCCCAGGACGGCAGAGGGACCCAGTACTTC. Residues: CSAQDGRGTQYF.

The chain joins TRBV20-1 to TRBJ2-5, with 8 nucleotides matching TRBD2. The J call is doubtful: the DNA matches TRBJ2-7 better. The CDR3 loop spans 16 amino acids. Germline-derived CDR1 and CDR2 are DFQATT and SNEGSKA (reference sequence). The CDR3: CSARSVSGREVGEQYF. The CDR3 region has the DNA TGCAGTGCTAGGTCTGTGTCCGGGCGGGAGGTAGGCGAGCAGTACTTC.

This chain links TRBV20-1 with TRBJ2-1, with D unresolved. This CDR3 contains 14 residues. Germline CDR1 is DFQATT and CDR2 is SNEGSKA (reference sequence). V was clipped by 0 bases and J by 4 bases, with 10 bases between them. CDR3 amino acids: CSARDRRAYNEQFF. The CDR3 DNA follows: TGCAGTGCTAGAGATCGGAGAGCGTACAATGAGCAGTTCTTC.

The sample holds a few counts of this clonotype. The chain uses TRBV20-1 and TRBJ2-6; no reliable D call. V lost 3 bases and J 3 bases, leaving 3 bases between the germline ends. There are 12 residues in the CDR3. Germline V CDR1 and CDR2: DFQATT, SNEGSKA (reference sequence). The chain's CDR3 is CSASNGANVLTF. The CDR3 nucleotides are TGCAGTGCTAGTAATGGGGCCAACGTCCTGACTTTC.

This chain connects TRBV20-1 to TRBJ2-7; 9 bases fit TRBD1. The V gene's germline CDR1 is DFQATT and CDR2 SNEGSKA (reference sequence). Unmatched junction bases numbered 8, after V lost 3 bases and J lost 2 bases. The CDR3 is made up of 15 amino acids. DNA of the CDR3: TGCAGTGCTAGGAGGGACAGGGACTTAGCCTACGAGCAGTACTTC. Its protein is CSARRDRDLAYEQYF.

This clonotype was picked up one time. The rearrangement uses TRBV20-1 and TRBJ2-3; 14 bases are a match to TRBD2. Germline CDR1 and CDR2: DFQATT and SNEGSKA (reference sequence). This CDR3 comprises 15 residues. With V trimmed by 3 bases and J by 4 bases, 3 bases remained unmatched. The CDR3 sequence: CSASRTSGRSDTQYF. Written as DNA, the CDR3 is TGCAGTGCTAGCCGGACTAGCGGGAGGTCAGATACGCAGTATTTT.

This clonotype was found many times. The chain couples TRBV3-1 to TRBJ2-1; TRBD2 might be the D (5 bases). This CDR3 has 14 residues. V was pared by 4 bases and J by 4 bases, with 11 bases between. The germline CDR1 and CDR2 sequences are LGHDT and YNNKEL (reference sequence). The CDR3 coding sequence is TGTGCCAGCAGCCCCGGACTCTCGTACAATGAGCAGTTCTTC. It translates to CASSPGLSYNEQFF.

This sequence joins TRBV30 and TRBJ1-5; D uncertain. V was clipped by 0 bases and J by 5 bases, with 8 bases between them. Germline loops: CDR1 GTSNPN, CDR2 SVGIG (reference sequence). The CDR3 consists of 13 residues. CDR3: CAWSVSEYQPQHF. The CDR3 nucleotides are TGTGCCTGGAGTGTCTCGGAATATCAGCCCCAGCATTTT. The full variable domain, completed using reference TRBV30 and TRBJ1-5, is SQTIHQWPATLVQPVGSPLSLECTVEGTSNPNLYWYRQAAGRGLQLLFYSVGIGQISSEVPQNLSASRPQDRQFILSSKKLLLSDSGFYLCAWSVSEYQPQHFGDGTRLSIL.

The chain joins TRBV15 to TRBJ2-1; no firm D call. Germline V gives CDR1 LNHNV, CDR2 YYDKDF (reference sequence). This CDR3 contains 14 residues. V was cut by 3 bases and J by 1 base, with 7 bases left in between. CDR3 nucleotides: TGTGCCACCAGCAGGGTGAGTTCCTACAATGAGCAGTTCTTC. Protein sequence: CATSRVSSYNEQFF.

The chain couples TRBV2 to TRBJ2-1; 7 nucleotides line up with TRBD2. CDR1 and CDR2 (germline): SNHLY, FYNNEI. The CDR3 is made up of 14 amino acids. Unmatched junction bases numbered 2, after V lost 4 bases and J lost 2 bases. CDR3 region: CASSGGGAYNEQFF. DNA for the CDR3: TGTGCCAGCAGTGGTGGGGGGGCCTACAATGAGCAGTTCTTC.

This clonotype was observed a single time. The chain carries TRBV6-5 and TRBJ2-7; unclear D gene. The V and J ends lost 0 bases and 4 bases respectively, with 10 bases between them. CDR1 and CDR2 from the germline V gene are MNHEY and SVGAGI. This CDR3 comprises 14 residues. CDR3 loop: CASSYSPSDYEQYF. CDR3 DNA sequence: TGTGCCAGCAGTTACTCACCCTCTGATTACGAGCAGTACTTC.

V is TRBV27 and J is TRBJ2-7; no firm D call. The CDR3 has 14 amino acids. Trimming pared 5 bases from V and 2 bases from J, leaving 13 bases between. The germline CDR1 and CDR2 sequences are MNHEY and SMNVEV (reference sequence). DNA for the CDR3: TGTGCCAGCAGTCCACGGACGGATCCCTACGAGCAGTACTTC. This encodes CASSPRTDPYEQYF.

The table lists this clonotype with many counts. The CDR3 nucleotides are TGTGCCAGCAGCTTAACGGCAGGGGGTCCGGATACGCAGTATTTT. Translating it yields CASSLTAGGPDTQYF. The chain combines TRBV7-2 with TRBJ2-3; 7 bases fit TRBD1. CDR3 length: 15 residues. Losses at the gene ends were 2 bases for V and 6 bases for J; bases not matched to a gene: 8. Germline V gives CDR1 SGHTA, CDR2 FQGNSA.